This TCR beta chain was captured by sequencing in a study of blood T cell repertoires in COVID-19. The wider study: Some COVID-19 samples were acute and others convalescent; all came from the United States, Italy and Spain. The cDNA or gDNA used as material had been derived from T cells, B-cell-depleted T cells, or PBMCs.

This CDR3 contains 11 residues. The germline CDR1 and CDR2 sequences are MNHEY and SVGEGT. The V end lost 2 bases, the J end lost 7 bases, and 6 bases lay between the germline ends. In the study's own analysis: Reference gene primer amplification in the assay estimated nucleated cell counts. Sequenced by immunoSEQ multiplex PCR; TCRdb stores in-frame clones only, minus some. V, J and clone size were drawn from that table, and D and trimming were deduced from the DNA. The table lists approximately 81,000 clones, roughly 78% of them singletons. The sequence derives from a human donor in a cohort sampled during active COVID-19. Material for sequencing was peripheral blood. V and J are TRBV6-2 or TRBV6-3 and TRBJ2-7, with D possibly TRBD2 on 5 matching bases. CDR3 protein: CASSYTGEQYF. CDR3 bases: TGTGCCAGCAGTTACACGGGAGAGCAGTACTTC.